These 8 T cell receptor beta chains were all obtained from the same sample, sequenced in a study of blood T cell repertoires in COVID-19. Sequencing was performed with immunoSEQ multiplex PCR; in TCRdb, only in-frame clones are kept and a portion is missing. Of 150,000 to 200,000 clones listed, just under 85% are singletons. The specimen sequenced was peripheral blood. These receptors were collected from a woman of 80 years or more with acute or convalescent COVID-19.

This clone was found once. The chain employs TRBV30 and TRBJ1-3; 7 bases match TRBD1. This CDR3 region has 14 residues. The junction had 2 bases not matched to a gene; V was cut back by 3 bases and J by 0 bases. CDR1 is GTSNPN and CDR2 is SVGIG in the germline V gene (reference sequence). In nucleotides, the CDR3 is TGTGCCTGGAGCCGGGACAGCTCTGGAAACACCATATATTTT. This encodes CAWSRDSSGNTIYF.

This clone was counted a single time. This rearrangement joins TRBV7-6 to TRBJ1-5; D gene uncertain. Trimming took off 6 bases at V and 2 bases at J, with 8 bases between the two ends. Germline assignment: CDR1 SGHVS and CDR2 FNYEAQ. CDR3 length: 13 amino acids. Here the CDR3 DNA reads TGTGCCAGCAGTAGTAGTCGCAATCAGCCCCAGCATTTT. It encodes CASSSSRNQPQHF.

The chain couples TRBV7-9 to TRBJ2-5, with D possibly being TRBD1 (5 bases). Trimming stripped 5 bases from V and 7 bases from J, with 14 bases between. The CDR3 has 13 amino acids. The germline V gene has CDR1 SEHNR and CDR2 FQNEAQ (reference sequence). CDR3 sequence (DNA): TGTGCCAGCAGCATGACAGTCCCGGGGACCCAGTACTTC. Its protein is CASSMTVPGTQYF. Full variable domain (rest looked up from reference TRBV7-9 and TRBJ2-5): DTGVSQNPRHKITKRGQNVTFRCDPISEHNRLYWYRQTLGQGPEFLTYFQNEAQLEKSRLLSDRFSAERPKGSFSTLEIQRTEQGDSAMYLCASSMTVPGTQYFGPGTRLLVL.

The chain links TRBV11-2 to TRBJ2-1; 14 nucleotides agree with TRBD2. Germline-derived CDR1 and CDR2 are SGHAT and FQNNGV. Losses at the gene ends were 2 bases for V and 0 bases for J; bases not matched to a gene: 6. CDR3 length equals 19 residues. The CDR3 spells CASSLFRLAGGFSYNEQFF. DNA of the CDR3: TGTGCCAGCAGCTTATTTCGACTAGCGGGAGGGTTCTCCTACAATGAGCAGTTCTTC.

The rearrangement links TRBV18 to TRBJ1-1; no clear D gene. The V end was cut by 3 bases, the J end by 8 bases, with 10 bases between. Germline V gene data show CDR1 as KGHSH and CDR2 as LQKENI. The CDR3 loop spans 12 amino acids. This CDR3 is CASSPLPGEAFF. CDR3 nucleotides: TGTGCCAGCTCACCCCTCCCGGGGGAAGCTTTCTTT.

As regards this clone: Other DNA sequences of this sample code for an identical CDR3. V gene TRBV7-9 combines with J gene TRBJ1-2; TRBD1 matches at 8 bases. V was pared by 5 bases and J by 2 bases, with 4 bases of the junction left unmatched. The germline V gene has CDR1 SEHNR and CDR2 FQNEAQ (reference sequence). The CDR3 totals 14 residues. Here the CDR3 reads CASSPGQGNYGYTF. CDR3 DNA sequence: TGTGCCAGCAGCCCCGGACAGGGCAACTATGGCTACACCTTC.

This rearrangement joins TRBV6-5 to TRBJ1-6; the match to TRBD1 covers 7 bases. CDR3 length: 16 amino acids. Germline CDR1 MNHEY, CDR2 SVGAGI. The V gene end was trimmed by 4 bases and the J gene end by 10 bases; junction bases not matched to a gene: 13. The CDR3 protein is CASSSISGGRESPLHF. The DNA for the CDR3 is TGTGCCAGCAGTTCTATTTCAGGGGGTCGGGAATCACCCCTCCACTTT.

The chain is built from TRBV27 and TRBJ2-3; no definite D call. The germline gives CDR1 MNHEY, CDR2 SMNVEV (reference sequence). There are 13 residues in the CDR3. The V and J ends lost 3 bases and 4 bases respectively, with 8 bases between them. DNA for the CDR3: TGTGCCAGCAGTTTCCTACTGGCAGATACGCAGTATTTT. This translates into CASSFLLADTQYF.